The rows below give T cell receptor beta chains drawn from one sample of a study of T-cell memory formation after mild COVID-19. TCRdb ran MiXCR on the 5' RACE reads and lists one entry per CDR3 protein. The sample consists of approximately 390,000 distinct CDR3 sequences, 15% to 20% of them appearing once. Sequencing was done on a sample of PBMCs or a T cell subset sorted from them (not recorded which). The receptors derive from a man aged 18-30 years who had mild COVID-19 (a few samples of this study predate the infection). Cell type and time point are not known. Both conserved end residues are part of each CDR3. A D gene is named only where the DNA matches it firmly. Clone size is not always given. Where it is, it says once, few, many or a class for expanded clones.

TRBJ1-1 | . | TRBV7-8 | many | TGTGCCAGCCAGGGGCTGACTGAAGCTTTCTTT | CASQGLTEAFF
TRBJ2-7 | . | TRBV20-1 | few | TGCAGTGCTAGACAAGGCGGCAGGGGCGAGCAGTACTTC | CSARQGGRGEQYF
TRBJ2-7 | . | TRBV7-8 | many | TGTGCCAGCAGCCTAGCGCCAGCCTACGAGCAGTACTTC | CASSLAPAYEQYF
TRBJ1-1 | . | TRBV28 | . | TGTGCCAGCAGCGAACTCCGGGACCCCGTCACTGAAGCTTTCTTT | CASSELRDPVTEAFF
TRBJ2-7 | . | TRBV5-1 | . | TGCGCCAGCAGCTTGGGGGGACACAGCTCCTACGAGCAGTACTTC | CASSLGGHSSYEQYF
TRBJ2-1 | TRBD1 | TRBV7-8 | . | TGTGCCAGCAGGCCCCGGACAGGGACGAATGAGCAGTTCTTC | CASRPRTGTNEQFF
TRBJ2-5 | TRBD1 | TRBV28 | . | TGTGCCAGCAGTCAAGCCCACCCGGGACAGGGGGAAGAGACCCAGTACTTC | CASSQAHPGQGEETQYF
TRBJ2-3 | . | TRBV19 | . | TGTGCCAGTAGTGCCCGGACTGAGAGCACAGATACGCAGTATTTT | CASSARTESTDTQYF
TRBJ1-1 | . | TRBV5-6 | . | TGTGCCAGCAGCTTGCCGGGACGGCGGAACACTGAAGCTTTCTTT | CASSLPGRRNTEAFF
TRBJ2-5 | TRBD2 | TRBV10-3 | few | TGTGCCATCAGTGAGTTAACTAGCGAAGAGACCCAGTACTTC | CAISELTSEETQYF
TRBJ2-1 | . | TRBV6-6 | . | TGTGCCAGCAGTTACGGTACAGGATCGGGGGTTGAGTTCTTC | CASSYGTGSGVEFF
TRBJ2-3 | . | TRBV20-1 | . | TGCAGTGCTTCGCGGGGCGCAGATACGCAGTATTTT | CSASRGADTQYF
TRBJ1-5 | TRBD1 | TRBV19 | . | TGTGCCAGTAGTGCTCCCTCGGGACAGTCGTCTGGCCGTCAGCCCCAGCATTTT | CASSAPSGQSSGRQPQHF
TRBJ2-1 | . | TRBV14 | . | TGTGCCAGCAGCCAAGATATCCGGGCACCGTACAATGAGCAGTTCTTC | CASSQDIRAPYNEQFF
TRBJ2-3 | TRBD2 | TRBV6-1 | . | TGTGCCAGCATTGGTCGGACTAGCGAGTATTTT | CASIGRTSEYF
TRBJ1-4 | . | TRBV7-8 | . | TGTGCCAGCAGCTTAGGGGGCCTCGGGGACCCCGAGACAGAAAAACTGTTTTTT | CASSLGGLGDPETEKLFF
TRBJ1-4 | . | TRBV5-1 | . | TGCGCCAGCAGCTTGTCAGGGGTGAGCGAAAAACTGTTTTTT | CASSLSGVSEKLFF